This T cell receptor (beta chain) is drawn from a study of OX40 agonist ivuxolimab in advanced cancers. About the study: The dose of intravenous ivuxolimab that patients received every 2 weeks ranged from 0.01 to 10 mg/kg. Each dose-escalation patient presented with hepatocellular carcinoma, melanoma, renal cell or head and neck cancer. Prior therapy, whether anti-PD-1, anti-PD-L1 or anti-CTLA-4, was allowed, and 40% had some. Study results and caveats: There were also nonresponders showing low normalized T-cell clonal expansion.

As for this clone: Its antigen is unidentified.

Libraries were prepared by immunoSEQ multiplex PCR; TCRdb keeps only in-frame clonotypes and omits some of them. The sample includes 69,000 or so clones, around 85% of them seen just once. V lost 2 bases and J lost 1, with 9 bases in between. The CDR3 is 14 residues long. In germline, CDR1 is MNHNY, CDR2 SVGAGI (reference sequence). The V gene is TRBV6-6, the J gene TRBJ2-7; D may be TRBD1 (5 bases). The sequence derives from an adult with an advanced solid tumor such as melanoma, head and neck, liver or kidney cancer. This sample comprised CD4+ or CD8+ T cells sorted from blood, obtained in a trial of the OX40 agonist ivuxolimab. CDR3 bases: TGTGCCAGCAGTTACCGAACAGGATCCTACGAGCAGTACTTC. Amino acid sequence: CASSYRTGSYEQYF.